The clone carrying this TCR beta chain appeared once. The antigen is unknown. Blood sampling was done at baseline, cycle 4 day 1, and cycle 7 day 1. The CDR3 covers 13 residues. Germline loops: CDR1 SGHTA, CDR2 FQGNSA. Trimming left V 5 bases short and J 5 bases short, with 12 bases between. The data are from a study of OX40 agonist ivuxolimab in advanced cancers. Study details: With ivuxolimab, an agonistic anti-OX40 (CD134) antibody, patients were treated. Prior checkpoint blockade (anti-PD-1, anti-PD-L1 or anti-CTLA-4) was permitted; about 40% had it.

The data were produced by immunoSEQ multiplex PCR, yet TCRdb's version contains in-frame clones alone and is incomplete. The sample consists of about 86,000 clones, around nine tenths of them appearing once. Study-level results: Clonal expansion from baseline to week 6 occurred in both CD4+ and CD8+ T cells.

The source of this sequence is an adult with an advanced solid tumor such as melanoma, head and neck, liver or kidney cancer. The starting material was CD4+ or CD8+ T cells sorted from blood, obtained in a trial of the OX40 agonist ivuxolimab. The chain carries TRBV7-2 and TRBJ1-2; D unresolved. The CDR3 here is CASSRERTYGYTF. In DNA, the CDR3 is TGTGCCAGCAGCCGGGAGAGGACTTATGGCTACACCTTC.